The clone carrying this T cell receptor beta chain was seen a few times. Its specificity is unknown. The data are from a study of blood T cells in healthy people across ages. Whole-study findings and limits: Donor CMV infection status was unknown, possibly confounding age-related changes in expanded clonotypes.

Combining a sample-barcoded 5' primer with a J-beta primer mix, a second PCR ran for 7 to 11 cycles. Each sample provided no less than 2.5 million CDR3-containing paired-end reads. TCRdb analysed the 5' RACE reads with MiXCR anew, one entry per CDR3 protein. The repertoire holds 650,000 to 800,000 distinct CDR3 sequences, with under 55% as singletons. Sequencing was carried out using blood. The source is a man in his sixties in good health.

The CDR3 region is CASSLVGYPSTDTQYF. In DNA form, the CDR3 reads TGTGCCAGCAGCTTAGTTGGTTACCCTAGCACAGATACGCAGTATTTT. The chain carries TRBV7-2 and TRBJ2-3; D is unresolved. V was trimmed by 1 base and J by 0 bases, leaving 11 bases between them. This CDR3 is built from 16 residues. CDR1 and CDR2 (germline): SGHTA, FQGNSA.